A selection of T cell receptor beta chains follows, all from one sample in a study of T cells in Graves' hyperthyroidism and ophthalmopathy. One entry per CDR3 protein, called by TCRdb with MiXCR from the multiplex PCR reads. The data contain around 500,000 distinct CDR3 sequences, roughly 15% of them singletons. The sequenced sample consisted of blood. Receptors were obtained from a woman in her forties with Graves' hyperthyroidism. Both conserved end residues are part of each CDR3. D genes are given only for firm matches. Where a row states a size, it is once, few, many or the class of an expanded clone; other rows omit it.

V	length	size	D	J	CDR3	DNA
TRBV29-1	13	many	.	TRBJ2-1	CSLEGQSSNEQFF	TGCAGCCTTGAGGGTCAGTCCTCCAATGAGCAGTTCTTC
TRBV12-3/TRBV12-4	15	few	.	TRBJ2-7	CASSLGGNSEYEQYF	TGTGCCAGCAGTTTAGGAGGAAATTCGGAGTACGAGCAGTACTTC
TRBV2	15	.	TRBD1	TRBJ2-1	CASSGDRALAYEQFF	TGTGCCAGCAGTGGAGACAGGGCGTTAGCGTATGAGCAGTTCTTC
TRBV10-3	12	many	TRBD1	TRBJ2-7	CATTTGLDEQYF	TGTGCCACCACGACAGGGTTGGACGAGCAGTACTTC
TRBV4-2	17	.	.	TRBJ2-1	CASSQYLGRGSYNEQFF	TGTGCCAGCAGCCAATATTTGGGACGCGGCTCCTACAATGAGCAGTTCTTC
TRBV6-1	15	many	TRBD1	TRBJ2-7	CASKEGQGKTYEQYF	TGTGCCAGCAAGGAAGGACAGGGAAAGACCTACGAGCAGTACTTC
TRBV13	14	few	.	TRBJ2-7	CASSPRVKDYEQYF	TGTGCCAGCAGCCCCAGGGTAAAGGACTACGAGCAGTACTTC
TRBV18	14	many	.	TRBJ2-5	CASSPLRGQETQYF	TGTGCCAGCTCACCGTTGAGGGGGCAAGAGACCCAGTACTTC
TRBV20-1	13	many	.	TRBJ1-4	CSARDRFNEKLFF	TGCAGTGCTAGAGACAGGTTTAATGAAAAACTGTTTTTT
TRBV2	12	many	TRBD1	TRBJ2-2	CASSRDSGELFF	TGTGCCAGCAGCCGGGACAGCGGGGAGCTGTTTTTT
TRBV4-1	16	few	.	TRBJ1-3	CASSQGQGFIGNTIYF	TGCGCCAGCAGCCAAGGGCAGGGTTTCATCGGAAACACCATATATTTT
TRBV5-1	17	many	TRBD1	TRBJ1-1	CASSWGGTGDYNTEAFF	TGCGCCAGCAGCTGGGGCGGGACAGGCGACTACAACACTGAAGCTTTCTTT
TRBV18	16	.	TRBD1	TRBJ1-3	CASSRQGIKSGNTIYF	TGTGCCAGCTCCCGACAGGGAATCAAATCTGGAAACACCATATATTTT
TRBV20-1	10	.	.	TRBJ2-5	CSGRRETQYF	TGCAGTGGTAGAAGGGAGACCCAGTACTTC